Each of the 29 T cell receptor beta chains below was sequenced from the same sample in a study of blood T cell repertoires in COVID-19. Using immunoSEQ multiplex PCR, the repertoire was profiled, and TCRdb retains in-frame clones only, with some absent. The sample shows tens of thousands of clones, around 86% of them seen only once. Sequencing used peripheral blood. The receptors stem from a man in his 60s with COVID-19, enrolled during active disease.

The chain combines TRBV7-6 with TRBJ2-2, with 7 bases identical to TRBD2. The CDR3 has 16 residues. Germline values: CDR1 SGHVS, CDR2 FNYEAQ. Trimming took 3 bases from V and 2 from J; bases not matched to a gene: 6. The CDR3 DNA sequence: TGTGCCAGCAGCTTCTACGGCGGGAGAAACACCGGGGAGCTGTTTTTT. This translates into CASSFYGGRNTGELFF.

This clone has more than one count but fewer than ten. The genes are TRBV20-1 and TRBJ1-2; D unclear. This CDR3 comprises 11 residues. Trimming shortened V by 4 bases and J by 6 bases, and 9 bases separated the two germline ends. Germline assignment: CDR1 DFQATT and CDR2 SNEGSKA (reference sequence). CDR3 in DNA: TGCAGTGCTATGGAGGGTGATGGCTACACCTTC. This sequence encodes CSAMEGDGYTF.

The chain uses TRBV6-5 and TRBJ1-1; TRBD1 might be the D (5 bases). This CDR3 is 13 amino acids long. CDR1 MNHEY and CDR2 SVGAGI come from the germline V gene. V shed 9 bases and J shed 4 bases, with 15 bases lying between them. The chain's CDR3 is CASYSAGGTEAFF. Here the CDR3 DNA reads TGTGCCAGTTACTCGGCCGGGGGCACTGAAGCTTTCTTT.

This clone showed up just a few times. The chain has TRBV11-3 and TRBJ1-2, with TRBD1 identical over 7 bases. V gave up 3 bases and J gave up 0 bases; unmatched junction bases: 7. Germline CDR1 SGHNT, CDR2 YENEEA. This CDR3 comprises 16 residues. CDR3 DNA sequence: TGTGCCAGCAGCTTGGAGGGCAGGGGGGCTAACTATGGCTACACCTTC. Translation: CASSLEGRGANYGYTF.

In the case of this clone: The junction and the germline gene differ at one end; a read error may be behind it. This chain links TRBV10-3 with TRBJ2-7; D is possibly TRBD1 (6 bases). CDR1 is ENHRY and CDR2 is SYGVKD in the germline V gene. CDR3 length: 11 residues. The CDR3 loop reads CAISETGTASF. The CDR3 nucleotides are TGTGCCATCAGTGAGACAGGGACGGCTTCGTTC.

This rearrangement joins TRBV2 to TRBJ1-4; D unresolved. The V end was cut by 3 bases, the J end by 1 base, with 9 bases between. CDR3 length: 15 amino acids. Per the germline V gene, CDR1 is SNHLY and CDR2 is FYNNEI. CDR3 coding DNA: TGTGCCAGCAGTGAGGCATTTCAAACTAATGAAAAACTGTTTTTT. Translating it yields CASSEAFQTNEKLFF.

The rearrangement links TRBV5-1 to TRBJ2-1; 7 bases align to TRBD1. Germline values: CDR1 SGHRS, CDR2 YFSETQ. After removal of 4 bases from V and 5 bases from J, the junction contained 6 bases not matched to a gene. The CDR3 is 14 residues long. The CDR3 region is CASSIAGTDNEQFF. CDR3 in DNA: TGCGCCAGCAGCATCGCCGGGACAGACAATGAGCAGTTCTTC. The entire variable domain, with the rest obtained from reference TRBV5-1 and TRBJ2-1, is as follows: KAGVTQTPRYLIKTRGQQVTLSCSPISGHRSVSWYQQTPGQGLQFLFEYFSETQRNKGNFPGRFSGRQFSNSRSEMNVSTLELGDSALYLCASSIAGTDNEQFFGPGTRLTVL.

V is TRBV5-1 and J is TRBJ2-5; TRBD2 agrees at 8 bases. CDR3 size: 15 residues. With 4 bases clipped from V and 4 bases from J, the junction kept 9 bases outside the gene matches. Germline CDR1 and CDR2: SGHRS and YFSETQ. In nucleotides, the CDR3 is TGCGCCAGCAGCCTTGGACTAGCAACCTCAGAGACCCAGTACTTC. Protein sequence: CASSLGLATSETQYF.

V gene TRBV30 combines with J gene TRBJ1-6, with 7 bases lining up with TRBD1. J was trimmed by 8 bases and V by 0 bases; bases with no gene match: 13. CDR1 and CDR2 from the germline V gene are GTSNPN and SVGIG (reference sequence). This CDR3 contains 17 residues. Written as DNA, the CDR3 is TGTGCCTGGAGTGTACCGCGGACAGGCGTTTTAGATTCACCCCTCCACTTT. This codes for CAWSVPRTGVLDSPLHF.

This chain uses TRBV6-2 or TRBV6-3 with TRBJ1-1; 12 bases are a match to TRBD1. The germline V gene has CDR1 MNHEY and CDR2 SVGEGT. V was clipped by 1 base and J by 0 bases; unmatched bases: 3. The CDR3 totals 17 residues. CDR3 region: CASSYFGTGGLNTEAFF. CDR3 sequence (DNA): TGTGCCAGCAGTTACTTTGGGACAGGGGGCCTGAACACTGAAGCTTTCTTT.

This chain uses TRBV4-2 with TRBJ2-3, with 9 bases aligning to TRBD2. CDR3 length: 17 amino acids. Unmatched junction bases numbered 11, after V lost 0 bases and J lost 7 bases. The germline gives CDR1 LGHNA, CDR2 YNFKEQ. CDR3 nucleotides: TGTGCCAGCAGCCAAGAGGCTCAAGCGGGAGGTGGTTATACGCAGTATTTT. It is translated as CASSQEAQAGGGYTQYF.

The CDR3 spells CASSLALEEKLFF. The DNA for the CDR3 is TGTGCCAGCAGTTTAGCGCTTGAGGAAAAACTGTTTTTT. The chain employs TRBV12-3 or TRBV12-4 and TRBJ1-4; D is undetermined. V was cut by 0 bases and J by 8 bases, with 7 bases left in between. This CDR3 region has 13 residues.

The J gene is TRBJ2-2, the V gene TRBV7-8; 8 nucleotides match TRBD2. Germline CDR1 and CDR2: SGHVS and FQNEAQ. J lost 4 bases, V lost 4 bases, and 5 bases had no gene match. The length of the CDR3 is 15 residues. The CDR3 is CASSYGLAGTGELFF. The CDR3 DNA reads TGTGCCAGCAGCTACGGACTAGCAGGCACCGGGGAGCTGTTTTTT.

The sample holds one count of this clone. The chain is built from TRBV6-5 and TRBJ2-1; tentatively, D is TRBD2 (5 bases). Trimming pared 0 bases from V and 10 bases from J, leaving 13 bases between. The CDR3 has 14 residues. Germline values: CDR1 MNHEY, CDR2 SVGAGI. The CDR3 loop is CASSYSVQGGEQFF. In DNA, the CDR3 is TGTGCCAGCAGTTACTCCGTCCAAGGCGGGGAGCAGTTCTTC.

This clone occurred once. This rearrangement joins TRBV28 to TRBJ1-3; TRBD1 agrees at 8 bases. The CDR3 runs 14 residues. V lost 7 bases to trimming and J lost 4 bases; unmatched junction nucleotides: 6. Germline V lookup: CDR1 MDHEN, CDR2 SYDVKM. The CDR3 DNA follows: TGTGCCAGCACCCCGACAGGGGCGGGAAACACCATATATTTT. Residues: CASTPTGAGNTIYF.

This clone turned up a few times. Other DNA sequences in this sample translate to the same CDR3. This sequence joins TRBV7-9 and TRBJ1-2; 7 bases agree with TRBD1. The CDR3 is 13 residues long. Germline CDR1 is SEHNR and CDR2 is FQNEAQ (reference sequence). V was pared by 5 bases and J by 2 bases, with 2 bases of the junction left unmatched. CDR3 DNA: TGTGCCAGCAGCAGGGACAGCAACTATGGCTACACCTTC. Translation gives CASSRDSNYGYTF.

The gene calls are TRBV10-1 and TRBJ1-5; D not resolved. The CDR3 sequence is 14 residues long. Trimming took off 2 bases at V and 3 bases at J, with 8 bases between the two ends. The germline CDR1 and CDR2 sequences are WNHNN and SYGVQD (reference sequence). The CDR3 protein is CASSEAGYNQPQHF. The CDR3 nucleotides read TGCGCCAGCAGTGAGGCGGGATACAATCAGCCCCAGCATTTT.

This chain uses TRBV27 with TRBJ2-1, with 12 bases fitting TRBD2. J gave up 9 bases and V 5 bases, and 11 bases lay outside the gene matches. This CDR3 is 16 amino acids long. Germline CDR1 and CDR2: MNHEY and SMNVEV (reference sequence). CDR3 residues: CASSDSTSGRLLEQFF. As DNA, the CDR3 is TGTGCCAGCAGTGACTCGACTAGCGGGAGATTACTTGAGCAGTTCTTC.

The V gene is TRBV19, the J gene TRBJ1-4; a possible D gene is TRBD1 (5 bases). The length of the CDR3 is 13 residues. V was shortened by 7 bases and J by 6 bases, with 12 bases between the two germline ends. Germline CDR1 and CDR2: LNHDA and SQIVND (reference sequence). In nucleotides, the CDR3 is TGTGCCAGTAAAGGAGGGGTTGATGAAAAACTGTTTTTT. It is translated as CASKGGVDEKLFF.

The J gene is TRBJ2-2, the V gene TRBV5-4; D is perhaps TRBD1 (6 bases). CDR1 is SGHNT, CDR2 YYREEE, per germline (reference sequence). With 4 bases removed from V and 2 bases from J, the gap between germline ends came to 15 bases. The CDR3 is made up of 16 amino acids. The CDR3: CASSDLGQPNTGELFF. CDR3 sequence (DNA): TGTGCCAGCAGCGACCTAGGACAGCCTAACACCGGGGAGCTGTTTTTT.

This chain connects TRBV6-6 to TRBJ2-5, with TRBD2 matching over 13 bases. The CDR3 sequence is 17 residues long. V lost 5 bases and J lost 5; bases outside the gene matches: 11. Germline V gives CDR1 MNHNY, CDR2 SVGAGI (reference sequence). Here the CDR3 DNA reads TGTGCCAGCAGTCGCCGGACTAGCGGGAGTTTTAGGGAGACCCAGTACTTC. As protein: CASSRRTSGSFRETQYF.

The chain employs TRBV7-9 and TRBJ2-5; 8 nucleotides line up with TRBD1. This CDR3 comprises 15 residues. CDR1 is SEHNR, CDR2 FQNEAQ, per germline (reference sequence). J was trimmed by 4 bases and V by 5 bases; bases with no gene match: 9. The DNA of the CDR3 is TGTGCCAGCAGCCCCCTCCAGGGGGCTCGAGAGACCCAGTACTTC. It translates to CASSPLQGARETQYF.

The genes are TRBV28 and TRBJ1-5; D perhaps matches TRBD1 (5 bases). This CDR3 region has 14 residues. V was shortened by 8 bases and J by 7 bases, with 18 bases between the two germline ends. Germline-derived CDR1 and CDR2 are MDHEN and SYDVKM. The CDR3 protein is CASQPGRGRQPQHF. In DNA, the CDR3 is TGTGCCAGCCAACCGGGGCGGGGGAGGCAGCCCCAGCATTTT.

This rearrangement joins TRBV7-6 to TRBJ2-7, with TRBD1 as a possible D gene (5 bases). V lost 1 base to trimming and J lost 9 bases, with 16 bases between them. Per germline, CDR1 SGHVS and CDR2 FNYEAQ. The CDR3 is made up of 14 amino acids. The CDR3 DNA follows: TGTGCCAGCAGCTTAGGCAGGCAGGCTAGGGGGCAGTACTTC. Its protein is CASSLGRQARGQYF.

The chain employs TRBV28 and TRBJ1-1; D possibly corresponds to TRBD1 (5 bases). The CDR3 runs to 16 residues. Germline assignment: CDR1 MDHEN and CDR2 SYDVKM. The V end was cut by 6 bases, the J end by 6 bases, with 23 bases between. CDR3 DNA: TGTGCCAGCAGGCTCTTGAGGGGAAGCGGGTCGTCTGAAGCTTTCTTT. Amino acid sequence: CASRLLRGSGSSEAFF.

The chain joins TRBV18 to TRBJ1-5; the D is unclear. Trimming pared 2 bases from V and 5 bases from J, leaving 7 bases between. There are 13 residues in the CDR3. Germline V lookup: CDR1 KGHSH, CDR2 LQKENI. CDR3 loop: CASSPGAHQPQHF. The CDR3 bases are TGTGCCAGCTCACCAGGAGCCCATCAGCCCCAGCATTTT.

This rearrangement joins TRBV5-6 to TRBJ1-6; the match to TRBD1 covers 8 bases. Germline values: CDR1 SGHDT, CDR2 YYEEEE. The CDR3 loop spans 14 amino acids. J lost 9 bases, V lost 5 bases, and 7 bases had no gene match. CDR3 region: CASRFGQGVSPLHF. In nucleotides, the CDR3 is TGTGCCAGCAGGTTCGGACAGGGCGTTTCACCCCTCCACTTT.

The chain joins TRBV6-1 to TRBJ2-7, with 14 bases that match TRBD2. The CDR3 has 16 amino acids. Losses at the gene ends were 2 bases for V and 8 bases for J; bases not matched to a gene: 8. The germline CDR1 and CDR2 sequences are MNHNS and SASEGT. The CDR3 region is CASSETPGLAGVKQYF. CDR3 coding DNA: TGTGCCAGCAGTGAAACGCCGGGACTAGCGGGAGTCAAGCAGTACTTC.

The chain employs TRBV5-1 and TRBJ2-3; TRBD1 agrees at 12 bases. Losses at the gene ends were 4 bases for V and 1 base for J; bases not matched to a gene: 7. CDR3 length: 17 residues. Per germline, CDR1 SGHRS and CDR2 YFSETQ. DNA for the CDR3: TGCGCCAGCAGCGCGGGACAGGGGGCAAGTCGCACAGATACGCAGTATTTT. Residues: CASSAGQGASRTDTQYF.